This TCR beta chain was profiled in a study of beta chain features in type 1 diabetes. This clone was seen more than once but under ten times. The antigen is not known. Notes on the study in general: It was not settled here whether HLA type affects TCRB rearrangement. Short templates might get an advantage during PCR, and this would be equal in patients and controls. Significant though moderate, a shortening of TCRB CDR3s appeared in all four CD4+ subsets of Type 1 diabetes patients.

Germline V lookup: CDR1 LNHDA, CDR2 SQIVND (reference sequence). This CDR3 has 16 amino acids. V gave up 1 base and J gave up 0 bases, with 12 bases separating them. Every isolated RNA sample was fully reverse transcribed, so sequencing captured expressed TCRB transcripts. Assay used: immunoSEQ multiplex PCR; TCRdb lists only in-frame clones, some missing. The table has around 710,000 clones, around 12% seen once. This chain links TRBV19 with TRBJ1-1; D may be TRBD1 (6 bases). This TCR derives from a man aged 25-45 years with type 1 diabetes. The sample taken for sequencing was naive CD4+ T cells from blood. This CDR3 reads CASSIVGQLMNTEAFF. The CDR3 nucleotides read TGTGCCAGTAGTATAGTAGGACAGCTAATGAACACTGAAGCTTTCTTT.